The clone carrying this T cell receptor (beta chain) was detected many times. Its antigen is as yet unknown. The data originate from a study of T-cell memory formation after mild COVID-19. As for the study in general: The study found TCR clusters largely donor specific.

Study-level points and caveats: The finding that pre-infection memory included some responding clones suggested that cross-reactive memory joined. A second wave of clones peaked on day 37, and their SARS-CoV-2 specificity went unconfirmed.

Germline V CDR1 and CDR2: SGHTA, FQGNSA. After removal of 3 bases from V and 4 bases from J, the junction contained 0 bases not matched to a gene. The CDR3 spans 14 residues. Researchers used 5'RACE with constant-segment primers to make TCR alpha and TCR beta cDNA libraries that carry sample barcodes and UMIs. TCRdb reprocessed the 5' RACE reads with MiXCR, giving one entry per CDR3 protein. The repertoire includes under 300,000 distinct CDR3 sequences, approximately 8% of them detected once, and approximately 22% sits in the top ten. This receptor was taken from a man aged 18-30 years who had mild COVID-19 (a few samples of this study predate the infection). Cell type and time point are not known. The chain combines TRBV7-2 with TRBJ2-3; 11 nucleotides line up with TRBD2. The sequenced sample consisted of PBMCs or a T cell subset sorted from them (not recorded which). In DNA, the CDR3 is TGTGCCAGCAGCTTTAGCGGGGGGGCAGATACGCAGTATTTT. The encoded protein is CASSFSGGADTQYF.